This T cell receptor (beta chain) was sequenced in a study of T cell responses to AZD1222 COVID-19 vaccine. General observations from the study: AZD1222 recipients seropositive at baseline numbered only six or seven. Unmutated variant regions are reportedly the target of nearly half of TCRs that are spike-specific. All repertoire sampling was performed exclusively after the peak T cell response. Donor demographics were predominantly white British with a female majority; clonal diversity may be underestimated.

Germline loops: CDR1 SEHNR, CDR2 FQNEAQ (reference sequence). Deletions cut 3 bases from V and 6 bases from J, with 12 bases between. CDR3 size: 13 residues. As for this clone: The antigen remains undetermined.

Sequenced by immunoSEQ multiplex PCR; TCRdb stores in-frame clones only, minus some. The sample holds 100,000 or so clones, around nine tenths seen once. This receptor was identified in an adult who received the AZD1222 COVID-19 vaccine. The specimen was peripheral blood, collected 28 days after the second AZD1222 dose. The V and J genes are TRBV7-9 and TRBJ2-7; D is uncertain. The CDR3: CASSFGPRTEQYF. The CDR3 DNA is TGTGCCAGCAGCTTTGGTCCTCGTACCGAGCAGTACTTC.